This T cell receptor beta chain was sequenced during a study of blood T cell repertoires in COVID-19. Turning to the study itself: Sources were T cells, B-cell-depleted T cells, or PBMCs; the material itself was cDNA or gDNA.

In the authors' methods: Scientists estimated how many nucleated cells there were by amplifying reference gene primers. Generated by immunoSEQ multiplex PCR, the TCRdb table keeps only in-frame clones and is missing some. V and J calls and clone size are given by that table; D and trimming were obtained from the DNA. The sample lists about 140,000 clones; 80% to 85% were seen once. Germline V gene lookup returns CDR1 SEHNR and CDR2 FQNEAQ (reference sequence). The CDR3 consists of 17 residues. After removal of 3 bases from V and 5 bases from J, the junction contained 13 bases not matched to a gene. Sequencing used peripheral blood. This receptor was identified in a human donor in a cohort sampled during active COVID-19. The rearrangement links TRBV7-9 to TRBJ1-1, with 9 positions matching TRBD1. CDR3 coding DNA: TGTGCCAGCAGCTTTTTTTTACGACAGGGGGGGAAAACTGAAGCTTTCTTT. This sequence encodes CASSFFLRQGGKTEAFF.